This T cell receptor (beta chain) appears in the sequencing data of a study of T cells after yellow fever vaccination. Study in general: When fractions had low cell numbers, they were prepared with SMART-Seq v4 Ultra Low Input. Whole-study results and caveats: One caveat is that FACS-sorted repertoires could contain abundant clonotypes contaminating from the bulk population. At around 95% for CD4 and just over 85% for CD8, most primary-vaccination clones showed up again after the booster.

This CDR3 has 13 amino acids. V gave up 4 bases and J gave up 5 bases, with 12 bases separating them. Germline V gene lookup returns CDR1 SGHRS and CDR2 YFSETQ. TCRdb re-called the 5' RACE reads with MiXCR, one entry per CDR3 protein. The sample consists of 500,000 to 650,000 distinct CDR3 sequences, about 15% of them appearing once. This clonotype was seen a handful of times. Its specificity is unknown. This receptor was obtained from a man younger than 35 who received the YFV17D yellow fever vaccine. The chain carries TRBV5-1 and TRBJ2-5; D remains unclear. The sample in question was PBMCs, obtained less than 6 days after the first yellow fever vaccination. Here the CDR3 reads CASSRWPLETQYF. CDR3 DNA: TGCGCCAGCAGCAGGTGGCCCCTTGAGACCCAGTACTTC.